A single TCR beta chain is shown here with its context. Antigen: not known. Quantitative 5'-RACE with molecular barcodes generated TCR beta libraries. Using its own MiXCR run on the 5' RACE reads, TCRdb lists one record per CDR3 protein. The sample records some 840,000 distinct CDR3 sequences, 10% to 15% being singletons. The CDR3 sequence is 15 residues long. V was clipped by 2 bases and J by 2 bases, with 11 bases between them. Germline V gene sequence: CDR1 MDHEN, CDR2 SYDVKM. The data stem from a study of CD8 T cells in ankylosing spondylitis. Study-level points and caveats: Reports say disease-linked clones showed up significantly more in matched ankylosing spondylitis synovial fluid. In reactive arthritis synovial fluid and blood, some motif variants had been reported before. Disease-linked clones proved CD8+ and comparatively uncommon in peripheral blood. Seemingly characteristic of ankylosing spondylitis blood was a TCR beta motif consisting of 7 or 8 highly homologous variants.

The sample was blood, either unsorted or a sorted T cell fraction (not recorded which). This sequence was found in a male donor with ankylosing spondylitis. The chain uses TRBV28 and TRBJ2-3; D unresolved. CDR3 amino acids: CASSLQGSFTDTQYF. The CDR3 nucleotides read TGTGCCAGCAGTTTACAAGGGTCGTTCACAGATACGCAGTATTTT. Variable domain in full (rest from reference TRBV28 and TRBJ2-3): DVKVTQSSRYLVKRTGEKVFLECVQDMDHENMFWYRQDPGLGLRLIYFSYDVKMKEKGDIPEGYSVSREKKERFSLILESASTNQTSMYLCASSLQGSFTDTQYFGPGTRLTVL.